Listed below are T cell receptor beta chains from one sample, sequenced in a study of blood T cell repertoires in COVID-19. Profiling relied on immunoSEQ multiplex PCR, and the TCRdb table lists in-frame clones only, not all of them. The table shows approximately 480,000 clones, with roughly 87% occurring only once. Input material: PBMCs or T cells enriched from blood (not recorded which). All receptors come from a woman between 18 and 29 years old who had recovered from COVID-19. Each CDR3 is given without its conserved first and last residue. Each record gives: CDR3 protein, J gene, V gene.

CDR3 protein: ASSEISGQY; J gene: TRBJ2-7; V gene: TRBV6-1
CDR3 protein: ASSSVNNREAF; J gene: TRBJ1-1; V gene: TRBV5-1
CDR3 protein: ASSAGPGGEQY; J gene: TRBJ2-7; V gene: TRBV11-2
CDR3 protein: ASSGLPGQGSLGEQY; J gene: TRBJ2-7; V gene: TRBV9
CDR3 protein: ASSPLDRVDTEAF; J gene: TRBJ1-1; V gene: TRBV4-2
CDR3 protein: ASSLTHGTGGSPGEQY; J gene: TRBJ2-7; V gene: TRBV5-4
CDR3 protein: ASSLGPGGDYGYT; J gene: TRBJ1-2; V gene: TRBV5-1
CDR3 protein: ASSLVISDTQY; J gene: TRBJ2-3; V gene: TRBV7-9
CDR3 protein: ASSVATGQGASYT; J gene: TRBJ1-2; V gene: TRBV9
CDR3 protein: ASSLAGPYEQY; J gene: TRBJ2-7; V gene: TRBV5-1
CDR3 protein: ASSLQTGRDGYT; J gene: TRBJ1-2; V gene: TRBV7-2
CDR3 protein: ASRPPGTSFEAF; J gene: TRBJ1-1; V gene: TRBV6-5
CDR3 protein: ASSGAGGIDEQY; J gene: TRBJ2-7; V gene: TRBV27
CDR3 protein: ASSRTSGDNEQF; J gene: TRBJ2-1; V gene: TRBV5-1
CDR3 protein: ASSIRGGYSNQPQH; J gene: TRBJ1-5; V gene: TRBV19
CDR3 protein: ASTGRDYGYT; J gene: TRBJ1-2; V gene: TRBV6-5
CDR3 protein: ASSPSGQGSEQY; J gene: TRBJ2-7; V gene: TRBV7-9
CDR3 protein: SVVKLLTGGAF; J gene: TRBJ1-1; V gene: TRBV29-1
CDR3 protein: ASSRGGGLTNEQF; J gene: TRBJ2-1; V gene: TRBV3-1/TRBV3-2
CDR3 protein: ASSPRGLAGEETQY; J gene: TRBJ2-5; V gene: TRBV5-4
CDR3 protein: ASSLEGRREQPQH; J gene: TRBJ1-5; V gene: TRBV5-1
CDR3 protein: ASSREGFFGEAF; J gene: TRBJ1-1; V gene: TRBV21-1
CDR3 protein: ASRPGGSNTGELF; J gene: TRBJ2-2; V gene: TRBV6-5
CDR3 protein: ASSSSGGDGDTQY; J gene: TRBJ2-3; V gene: TRBV4-2
CDR3 protein: ASSSSSDRAYEQY; J gene: TRBJ2-7; V gene: TRBV7-2
CDR3 protein: ASSPQKGLDRGQSPLH; J gene: TRBJ1-6; V gene: TRBV5-6
CDR3 protein: ASSDGPGETQY; J gene: TRBJ2-5; V gene: TRBV10-1
CDR3 protein: ASSQSPGYYGYT; J gene: TRBJ1-2; V gene: TRBV3-1/TRBV3-2
CDR3 protein: ASSYPTSGGPYEQY; J gene: TRBJ2-7; V gene: TRBV28
CDR3 protein: ASSLGPGDTQY; J gene: TRBJ2-3; V gene: TRBV5-1
CDR3 protein: ASSFNRANSPLH; J gene: TRBJ1-6; V gene: TRBV10-2
CDR3 protein: ASSVSGDTQY; J gene: TRBJ2-3; V gene: TRBV9
CDR3 protein: ASSPTGYGNEQF; J gene: TRBJ2-1; V gene: TRBV14
CDR3 protein: ASQEQETQY; J gene: TRBJ2-5; V gene: TRBV10-3
CDR3 protein: ASSPRALDWLLSYNEQF; J gene: TRBJ2-1; V gene: TRBV3-1/TRBV3-2
CDR3 protein: ASRARIANTGELF; J gene: TRBJ2-2; V gene: TRBV2
CDR3 protein: ASSLSSSVGDTQY; J gene: TRBJ2-3; V gene: TRBV7-3
CDR3 protein: ASSLLVADTQY; J gene: TRBJ2-3; V gene: TRBV5-4
CDR3 protein: ASSPDRDPGNTIY; J gene: TRBJ1-3; V gene: TRBV5-1
CDR3 protein: ASSPPRSTGKDEKLF; J gene: TRBJ1-4; V gene: TRBV3-1/TRBV3-2
CDR3 protein: ASSVCSSGGAIYEQY; J gene: TRBJ2-7; V gene: TRBV9
CDR3 protein: AISESVTPGGTVGNQPQH; J gene: TRBJ1-5; V gene: TRBV10-3
CDR3 protein: ASIFPVGRVVGNEQF; J gene: TRBJ2-1; V gene: TRBV27